This TCR beta chain derives from a study of PD-1 blockade in classical Hodgkin lymphoma. Germline V gene sequence: CDR1 SNHLY, CDR2 FYNNEI. The CDR3 covers 12 residues. V was clipped by 3 bases and J by 4 bases, with 6 bases between them. Findings and caveats of the study: Baseline diversity resembling that of newly diagnosed patients was seen in complete responders. CD4+ TCR diversity, unlike CD8+, climbed significantly by C4D1.

Data came from immunoSEQ multiplex PCR; TCRdb stores just in-frame clones and leaves some out. The sample has roughly 41,000 clones; around nine tenths are singletons. Points on this clone: Its cognate antigen is unknown.

Relapse after autologous stem cell transplantation occurred in every patient, and brentuximab vedotin exposure varied. Responses achieved at best were complete response, partial response or progressive disease. The chain has TRBV2 and TRBJ2-5, with D maybe TRBD1 (5 bases). The sample in question was peripheral blood mononuclear cells (PBMCs), obtained before the second cycle of nivolumab. The receptor was isolated from a human donor with classical Hodgkin lymphoma. CDR3 in DNA: TGTGCCAGCAGTGAGCAGGGAGAGACCCAGTACTTC. Its translation is CASSEQGETQYF.